The source of this TCR beta chain is a study of cytomegalovirus exposure and HLA in healthy donors. To note about this clone: Its antigen is undetermined.

Findings of the study overall: Certain indistinguishable V segments, among them TRBV6-2 and TRBV6-3, were excluded. It was reported that TCR beta sequences correctly inferred the HLA-A and HLA-B alleles for most subjects. Roughly uniform depth of sequencing across donors was assumed in presence/absence analyses. Researchers catalogued around 150 TCR beta chains as cytomegalovirus-associated.

This CDR3 has 16 residues. CDR1 is SGHNT and CDR2 is YYREEE in the germline V gene (reference sequence). J lost 1 base, V lost 4 bases, and 5 bases had no gene match. Vbeta (60) and Jbeta (13) primers were used in the PCR. Profiled with immunoSEQ multiplex PCR; TCRdb holds only in-frame clones, not every one. The sample consists of 150,000 to 200,000 clones, over 70% of them appearing once. Sequencing was performed on PBMCs. This chain uses TRBV5-4 with TRBJ2-3; the match to TRBD2 covers 11 bases. This clonotype originated in a man aged 30-40 years in good health and CMV-seropositive. CDR3 protein: CASSGTSGSGTDTQYF. The CDR3 DNA reads as TGTGCCAGCAGCGGGACTAGCGGTTCGGGCACAGATACGCAGTATTTT.